This T cell receptor beta chain appears in the sequencing data of a study of control samples from healthy donors and cancer patients. The CDR3 totals 17 residues. Per germline, CDR1 LGHDT and CDR2 YNNKEL (reference sequence). The J segment lost 2 bases and the V segment lost 3 bases, leaving 7 bases of the junction unmatched. This clone was counted only a few times. The method was immunoSEQ multiplex PCR; TCRdb's version includes in-frame clones alone and lacks a portion of them. This table has about 110,000 clones, 82% appearing once. The chain uses TRBV3-1 (or the pseudogene TRBV3-2) and TRBJ2-3; 11 nucleotides agree with TRBD2. The TCR sequence derives from a man aged 18 to 29 in good health. Sample: blood. The CDR3 coding sequence is TGTGCCAGCAGCCACCTCGTAGCGGGGGGGCTCACAGATACGCAGTATTTT. Protein product: CASSHLVAGGLTDTQYF.